This T cell receptor beta chain was profiled in a study of cytomegalovirus exposure and HLA in healthy donors. Findings of the study overall: In vitro confirmation showed three CMV-associated chains to be CMV antigen specific. About 87% or about 30% of the time was how often most TCR beta V segments were productive, according to an earlier analysis. Despite most TCR sequences being rare, some public TCRs occurred in many donors. Researchers catalogued over 150 TCR beta chains as cytomegalovirus-associated.

The PCR made use of 60 Vbeta and 13 Jbeta primers. Sequencing was performed with immunoSEQ multiplex PCR; in TCRdb, only in-frame clones are kept and a portion is missing. The sample yields more than 110,000 clones, approximately 80% seen once. On this clone: Antigen: not known.

The CDR3 runs to 14 residues. The germline V gene encodes CDR1 MDHEN and CDR2 SYDVKM. Trimming cost V 4 bases and J 12 bases; bases outside gene matches: 9. V is TRBV28 and J is TRBJ1-6; 7 positions match TRBD1. This sequence was found in a male donor in good health and CMV-seronegative. What was sequenced was PBMCs. CDR3 DNA: TGTGCCAGCAGTTACGACAGGGCCCTTGGACCCCTCCACTTT. This codes for CASSYDRALGPLHF.